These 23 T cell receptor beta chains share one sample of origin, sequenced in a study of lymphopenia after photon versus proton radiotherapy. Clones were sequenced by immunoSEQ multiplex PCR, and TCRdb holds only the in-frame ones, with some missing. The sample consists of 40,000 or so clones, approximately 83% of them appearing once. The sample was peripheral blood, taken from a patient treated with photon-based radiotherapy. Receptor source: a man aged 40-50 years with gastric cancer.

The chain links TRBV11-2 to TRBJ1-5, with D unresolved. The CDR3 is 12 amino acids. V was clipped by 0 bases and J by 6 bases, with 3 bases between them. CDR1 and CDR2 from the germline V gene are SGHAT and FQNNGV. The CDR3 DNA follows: TGTGCCAGCAGCTTAGACGGTCAGCCCCAGCATTTT. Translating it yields CASSLDGQPQHF.

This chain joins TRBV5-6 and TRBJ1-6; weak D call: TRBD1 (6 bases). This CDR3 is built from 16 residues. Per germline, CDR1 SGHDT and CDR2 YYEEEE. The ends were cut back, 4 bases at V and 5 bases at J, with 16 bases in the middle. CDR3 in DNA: TGTGCCAGCAGCCACTTGGCCGGGGGCCATAATTCACCCCTCCACTTT. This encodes CASSHLAGGHNSPLHF.

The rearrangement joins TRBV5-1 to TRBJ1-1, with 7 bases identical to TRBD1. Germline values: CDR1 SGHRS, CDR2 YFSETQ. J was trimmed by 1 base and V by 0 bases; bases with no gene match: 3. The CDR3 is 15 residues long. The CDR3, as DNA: TGCGCCAGCAGCTTGGGAGCAGGGGGGAACACTGAAGCTTTCTTT. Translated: CASSLGAGGNTEAFF.

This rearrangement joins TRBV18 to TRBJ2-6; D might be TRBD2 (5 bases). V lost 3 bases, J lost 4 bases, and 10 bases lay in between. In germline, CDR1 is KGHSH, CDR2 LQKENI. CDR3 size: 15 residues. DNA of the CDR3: TGTGCCAGCTCACCGGCAGCGGCCGGGGCCAACGTCCTGACTTTC. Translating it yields CASSPAAAGANVLTF.

This CDR3 reads CASSRTGNTGELFF. In nucleotides, the CDR3 is TGCGCCAGCAGCAGGACAGGGAACACCGGGGAGCTGTTTTTT. The chain employs TRBV5-1 and TRBJ2-2; TRBD1 agrees at 7 bases. The CDR3 length is 14 residues. Trimming removed 4 bases from V and 1 base from J; junction bases left unmatched: 1. Germline V gene data show CDR1 as SGHRS and CDR2 as YFSETQ.

For the CDR3, the DNA is TGTGCCAGCAGCGCCGGGACTAGCGGCGTTGGGGAGCTGTTTTTT. Amino acid sequence: CASSAGTSGVGELFF. The genes are TRBV7-2 and TRBJ2-2, with 11 bases fitting TRBD2. Germline CDR1 is SGHTA and CDR2 is FQGNSA. The CDR3 contains 15 residues. Trimming cost V 5 bases and J 8 bases; bases outside gene matches: 7.

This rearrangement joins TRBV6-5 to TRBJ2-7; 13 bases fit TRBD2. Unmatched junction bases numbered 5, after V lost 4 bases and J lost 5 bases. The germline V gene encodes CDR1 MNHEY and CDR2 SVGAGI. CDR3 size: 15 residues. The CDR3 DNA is TGTGCCAGCAGTTGGGCGGGACTAGCGGGAAACGAGCAGTACTTC. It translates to CASSWAGLAGNEQYF.

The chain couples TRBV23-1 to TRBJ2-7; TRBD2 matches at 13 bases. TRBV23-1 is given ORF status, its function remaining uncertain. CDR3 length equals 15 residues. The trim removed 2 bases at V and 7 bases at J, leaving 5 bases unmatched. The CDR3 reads CASSQPGTSGKEQYF. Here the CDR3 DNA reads TGCGCCAGCAGTCAACCCGGGACTAGCGGGAAGGAGCAGTACTTC.

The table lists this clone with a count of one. Written as DNA, the CDR3 is TGTGCCAGCAGGATTGGACAGGGGGGAGAGACCCAGTACTTC. Protein sequence: CASRIGQGGETQYF. The chain uses TRBV6-1 and TRBJ2-5, with TRBD1 matching over 10 bases. The germline gives CDR1 MNHNS, CDR2 SASEGT. The CDR3 is 14 residues long. The V segment lost 6 bases and the J segment 4 bases; nucleotides outside the gene matches: 5.

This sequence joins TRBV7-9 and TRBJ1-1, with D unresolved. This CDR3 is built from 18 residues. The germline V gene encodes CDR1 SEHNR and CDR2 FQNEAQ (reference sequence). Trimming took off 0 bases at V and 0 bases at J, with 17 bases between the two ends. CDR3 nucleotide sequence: TGTGCCAGCAGCTTAGCCCGGGCCCGCGAATCTTTGAACACTGAAGCTTTCTTT. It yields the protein CASSLARARESLNTEAFF.

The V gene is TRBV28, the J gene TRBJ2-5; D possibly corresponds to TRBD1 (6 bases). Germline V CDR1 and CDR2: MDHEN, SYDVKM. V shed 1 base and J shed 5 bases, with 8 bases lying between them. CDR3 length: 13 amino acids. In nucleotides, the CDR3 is TGTGCCAGCAGTTTATCAGGGGAGGAGACCCAGTACTTC. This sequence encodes CASSLSGEETQYF. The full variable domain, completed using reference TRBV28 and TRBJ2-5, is DVKVTQSSRYLVKRTGEKVFLECVQDMDHENMFWYRQDPGLGLRLIYFSYDVKMKEKGDIPEGYSVSREKKERFSLILESASTNQTSMYLCASSLSGEETQYFGPGTRLLVL.

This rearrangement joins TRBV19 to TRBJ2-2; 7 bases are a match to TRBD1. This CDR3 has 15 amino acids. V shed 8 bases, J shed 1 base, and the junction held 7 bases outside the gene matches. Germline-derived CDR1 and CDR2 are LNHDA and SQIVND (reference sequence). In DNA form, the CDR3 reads TGTGCCAGTCGCCTGACAGGGCAGAACACCGGGGAGCTGTTTTTT. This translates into CASRLTGQNTGELFF.

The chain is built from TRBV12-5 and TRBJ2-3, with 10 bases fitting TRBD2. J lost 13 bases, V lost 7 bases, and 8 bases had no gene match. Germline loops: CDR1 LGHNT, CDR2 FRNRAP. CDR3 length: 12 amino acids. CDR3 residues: CASAYSGGPEYF. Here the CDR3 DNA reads TGTGCTAGTGCCTATAGCGGGGGGCCCGAGTATTTT.

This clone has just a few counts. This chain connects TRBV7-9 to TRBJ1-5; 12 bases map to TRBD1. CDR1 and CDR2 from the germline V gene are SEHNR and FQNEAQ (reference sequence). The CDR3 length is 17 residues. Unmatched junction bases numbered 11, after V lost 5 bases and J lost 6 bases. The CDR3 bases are TGTGCCAGCAGCCCTAGTACCGGGACAGGGGGCACTCAGCCCCAGCATTTT. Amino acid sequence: CASSPSTGTGGTQPQHF.

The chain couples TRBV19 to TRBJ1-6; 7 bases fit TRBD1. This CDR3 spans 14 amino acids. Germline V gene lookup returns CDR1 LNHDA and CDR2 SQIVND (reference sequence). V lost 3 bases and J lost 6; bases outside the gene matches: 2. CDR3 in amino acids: CASSMDRSNSPLHF. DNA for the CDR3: TGTGCCAGTAGTATGGACAGGAGTAATTCACCCCTCCACTTT.

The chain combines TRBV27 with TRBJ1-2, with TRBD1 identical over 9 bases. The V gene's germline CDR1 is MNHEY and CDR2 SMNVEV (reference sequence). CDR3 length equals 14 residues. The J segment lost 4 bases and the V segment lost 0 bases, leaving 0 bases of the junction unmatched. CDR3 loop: CASSLSDRGYGYTF. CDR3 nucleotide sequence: TGTGCCAGCAGTTTATCGGACAGGGGCTATGGCTACACCTTC.

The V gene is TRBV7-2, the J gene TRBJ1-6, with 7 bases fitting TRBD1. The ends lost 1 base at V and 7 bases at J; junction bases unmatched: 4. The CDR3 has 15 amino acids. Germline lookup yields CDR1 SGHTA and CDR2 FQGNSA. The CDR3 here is CASSLVGQTNSPLHF. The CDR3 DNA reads TGTGCCAGCAGCTTAGTGGGACAGACGAATTCACCCCTCCACTTT.

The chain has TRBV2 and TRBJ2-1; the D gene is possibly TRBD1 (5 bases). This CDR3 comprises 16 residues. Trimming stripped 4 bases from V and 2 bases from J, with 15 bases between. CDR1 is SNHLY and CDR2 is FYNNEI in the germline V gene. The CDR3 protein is CASSAQGGSAYNEQFF. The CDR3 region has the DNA TGTGCCAGCAGTGCCCAGGGTGGCTCAGCCTACAATGAGCAGTTCTTC.

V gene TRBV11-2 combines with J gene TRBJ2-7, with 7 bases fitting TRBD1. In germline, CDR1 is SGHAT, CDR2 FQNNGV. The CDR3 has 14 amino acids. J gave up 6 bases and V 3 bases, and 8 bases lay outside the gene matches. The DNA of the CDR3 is TGTGCCAGCAGCTTTGGACAGGTCAAGCCCGAGCAGTACTTC. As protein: CASSFGQVKPEQYF.

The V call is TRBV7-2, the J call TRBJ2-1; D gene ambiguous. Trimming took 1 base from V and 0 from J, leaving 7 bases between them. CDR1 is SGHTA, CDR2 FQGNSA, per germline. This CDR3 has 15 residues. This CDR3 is CASSLVWSSYNEQFF. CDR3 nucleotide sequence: TGTGCCAGCAGCTTAGTATGGAGCTCCTACAATGAGCAGTTCTTC.

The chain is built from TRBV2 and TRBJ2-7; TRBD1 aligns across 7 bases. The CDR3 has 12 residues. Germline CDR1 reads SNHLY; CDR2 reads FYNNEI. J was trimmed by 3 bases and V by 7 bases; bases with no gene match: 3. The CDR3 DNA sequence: TGTGCCAGCATGACAGGGAACTACGAGCAGTACTTC. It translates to CASMTGNYEQYF.

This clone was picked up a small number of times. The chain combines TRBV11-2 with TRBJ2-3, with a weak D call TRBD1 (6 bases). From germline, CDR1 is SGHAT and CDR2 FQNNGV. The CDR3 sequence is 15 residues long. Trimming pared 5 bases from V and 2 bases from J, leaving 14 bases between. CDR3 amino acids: CASSNRDTVTDTQYF. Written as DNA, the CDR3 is TGTGCCAGCAGCAACCGGGACACCGTCACAGATACGCAGTATTTT.

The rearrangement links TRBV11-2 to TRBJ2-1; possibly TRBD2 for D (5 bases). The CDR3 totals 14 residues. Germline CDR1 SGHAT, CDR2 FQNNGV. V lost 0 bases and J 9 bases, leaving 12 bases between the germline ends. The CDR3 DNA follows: TGTGCCAGCAGCTTAGAACCGACTAATTCTGAGCAGTTCTTC. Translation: CASSLEPTNSEQFF.